This record looks at one T cell receptor (beta chain) sequence and its context. What it binds is not known. Unmatched junction bases numbered 6, after V lost 3 bases and J lost 3 bases. The CDR3 consists of 15 residues. Germline V gives CDR1 SGHRS, CDR2 YFSETQ. This entry is derived from a study of T-cell reconstitution after alpha-beta-depleted transplantation in children. Regarding the study as a whole: The origin of alpha-beta T cells about two months after transplant was reportedly several hundred expanded graft clones.

Preparation of the TCRbeta library involved a method that used unique molecular identifiers. TCRdb re-analysed the PCR reads in MiXCR, keeping a single row per CDR3 protein. The data show about 980,000 distinct CDR3 sequences, around 30% seen once. The clonotype comes from a boy under two years old who had a stem cell transplant for SCID, so the T cells may come from the graft donor. V is TRBV5-1 and J is TRBJ2-1, with 7 nucleotides matching TRBD2. Material: PBMCs, mostly from graft donor cells, obtained 360 days after TCRalphabeta/CD19-depleted stem cell transplant. Here the CDR3 reads CASSWLSGGYNEQFF. CDR3 bases: TGCGCCAGCAGCTGGCTATCGGGGGGCTACAATGAGCAGTTCTTC.